What follows are 8 T cell receptor beta chains derived from one specimen sequenced in a study of tumor and adjacent non-tumor tissue in lung cancer. A modified ARM-PCR protocol with three rounds of nested PCR amplified TCRbeta. Via MiXCR, TCRdb re-called the multiplex PCR reads, giving one row per CDR3 protein. The repertoire includes tens of thousands of distinct CDR3 sequences, approximately 59% of them detected once, and under 20% sits in the top ten. No cell sorting was done before RNA was extracted from the tissue. The normal lung tissue was taken more than 3 cm from the tumor edge. The sequenced material came from distant non-tumor lung tissue. The receptors here all came from a woman between 40 and 50 years old with non-small cell lung cancer.

With respect to this clonotype: One end of the junction fails to match germline, which may point to a read error. The J gene is TRBJ2-4, the V gene TRBV10-3, with D perhaps given as TRBD1 or TRBD2 (5 bases each). Germline loops: CDR1 ENHRY, CDR2 SYGVKD. The CDR3 consists of 17 residues. The CDR3 is CATSPGPGRVVGTIQYF. CDR3 nucleotides: TGTGCCACCAGTCCGGGTCCGGGTAGAGTCGTCGGGACCATTCAGTACTTC.

This chain connects TRBV20-1 to TRBJ2-5; perhaps TRBD2 as D (6 bases). This CDR3 comprises 15 residues. Trimming removed 0 bases at V and 4 bases at J, with 15 bases between. CDR1 and CDR2 (germline): DFQATT, SNEGSKA (reference sequence). The CDR3 DNA is TGCAGTGCTAGAGATAGGGTCAAGGGAGGAGAGACCCAGTACTTC. Amino acid sequence: CSARDRVKGGETQYF.

Regarding this clonotype: The junction does not match germline at one end; this may be a read error. DNA of the CDR3: TGTACCAGCAGCCCCGGCGAGGTCGGGAAGCTGTTTTTT. It yields the protein CTSSPGEVGKLFF. The rearrangement uses TRBV11-3 and TRBJ2-2; possibly TRBD2 for D (5 bases). Germline CDR1 SGHNT, CDR2 YENEEA. The CDR3 loop spans 13 amino acids.

This clonotype is medium-sized in the sample. This sequence joins TRBV11-2 and TRBJ2-1; D remains unclear. Germline CDR1 reads SGHAT; CDR2 reads FQNNGV. V lost 2 bases to trimming and J lost 8 bases, with 7 bases between them. The CDR3 runs to 12 residues. The CDR3 sequence is CASSLTNHEQFF. CDR3 sequence (DNA): TGTGCCAGCAGCTTAACTAACCATGAGCAGTTCTTC.

This clonotype occurred a few times. Mismatch with germline at one junction end may stem from a read error. The chain recombines TRBV19 with TRBJ1-1, with D perhaps TRBD1 (6 bases). The CDR3 runs to 13 residues. Germline V gene data show CDR1 as LNHDA and CDR2 as SQIVND (reference sequence). This chain's CDR3 is CASRRFGDTETFF. Here the CDR3 DNA reads TGTGCCAGTAGGAGGTTCGGGGACACTGAAACTTTCTTT.

On this clonotype: The junction does not match germline at one end; this may be a read error. The chain combines TRBV6-5 with TRBJ2-7, with TRBD2 identical over 10 bases. There are 14 residues in the CDR3. From germline, CDR1 is MNHEY and CDR2 SVGAGI. The CDR3 sequence: CATSNSGRTYDQYF. DNA of the CDR3: TGTGCCACCAGTAATAGCGGGAGGACCTACGACCAGTACTTC.

CDR3 in DNA: TGTGCCTGGGGGAGGGGGCGCGGGAATTCACCCCTCCACTTT. Its protein product is CAWGRGRGNSPLHF. V gene TRBV30 combines with J gene TRBJ1-6; TRBD1 aligns across 7 bases. CDR3 length: 14 amino acids. With V trimmed by 5 bases and J by 7 bases, 8 bases remained unmatched. Per the germline V gene, CDR1 is GTSNPN and CDR2 is SVGIG (reference sequence). Using reference TRBV30 and TRBJ1-6 for the parts outside the CDR3, the full variable domain is SQTIHQWPATLVQPVGSPLSLECTVEGTSNPNLYWYRQAAGRGLQLLFYSVGIGQISSEVPQNLSASRPQDRQFILSSKKLLLSDSGFYLCAWGRGRGNSPLHFGNGTRLTVT.

This clonotype was seen only a few times. DNA of the CDR3: TGTGCCAGCAGTCAGGGCCCCTTCAATCAGCCCCAGCATTTT. It yields the protein CASSQGPFNQPQHF. The chain couples TRBV2 to TRBJ1-5; possibly TRBD1 for D (5 bases). Germline values: CDR1 SNHLY, CDR2 FYNNEI. Trimming shortened V by 5 bases and J by 3 bases, and 11 bases separated the two germline ends. The CDR3 length is 14 residues.